This TCR beta chain was found in a study of shared clonotypes between healthy human individuals. In the study overall: The study used three CD4 naive, three CD4 memory, two CD8 naive and one CD8 memory plate per donor.

Findings and caveats of the study: A reduction in generation probabilities was seen for non-shared clonotypes relative to those shared by all four donors. Richness estimates generally favored naive over memory subsets.

Germline V gene lookup returns CDR1 SNHLY and CDR2 FYNNEI. Between the trimmed V and J ends, which lost 2 bases and 2 bases, there was a span of 12 bases. The CDR3 is made up of 15 amino acids. Comments on this clone: Its specificity is unknown.

Sequencing was performed with immunoSEQ multiplex PCR; in TCRdb, only in-frame clones are kept and a portion is missing. The repertoire consists of some 2,500,000 clones, with 93% occurring once and the leading ten covering around 0.37%. This receptor was taken from a young man in good health. Some clones in this sample may be carry-over from other donors' samples. The specimen sequenced was naive CD4+ T cells from PBMCs. The subset: CD45RA+ positively selected. This chain uses TRBV2 with TRBJ1-2, with TRBD1 as a possible D gene (5 bases). CDR3 protein: CASSEIRQTNYGYTF. CDR3 nucleotides: TGTGCCAGCAGTGAAATACGACAGACCAACTATGGCTACACCTTC. The full variable domain, rest sourced from reference TRBV2 and TRBJ1-2, is EPEVTQTPSHQVTQMGQEVILRCVPISNHLYFYWYRQILGQKVEFLVSFYNNEISEKSEIFDDQFSVERPDGSNFTLKIRSTKLEDSAMYFCASSEIRQTNYGYTFGSGTRLTVV.